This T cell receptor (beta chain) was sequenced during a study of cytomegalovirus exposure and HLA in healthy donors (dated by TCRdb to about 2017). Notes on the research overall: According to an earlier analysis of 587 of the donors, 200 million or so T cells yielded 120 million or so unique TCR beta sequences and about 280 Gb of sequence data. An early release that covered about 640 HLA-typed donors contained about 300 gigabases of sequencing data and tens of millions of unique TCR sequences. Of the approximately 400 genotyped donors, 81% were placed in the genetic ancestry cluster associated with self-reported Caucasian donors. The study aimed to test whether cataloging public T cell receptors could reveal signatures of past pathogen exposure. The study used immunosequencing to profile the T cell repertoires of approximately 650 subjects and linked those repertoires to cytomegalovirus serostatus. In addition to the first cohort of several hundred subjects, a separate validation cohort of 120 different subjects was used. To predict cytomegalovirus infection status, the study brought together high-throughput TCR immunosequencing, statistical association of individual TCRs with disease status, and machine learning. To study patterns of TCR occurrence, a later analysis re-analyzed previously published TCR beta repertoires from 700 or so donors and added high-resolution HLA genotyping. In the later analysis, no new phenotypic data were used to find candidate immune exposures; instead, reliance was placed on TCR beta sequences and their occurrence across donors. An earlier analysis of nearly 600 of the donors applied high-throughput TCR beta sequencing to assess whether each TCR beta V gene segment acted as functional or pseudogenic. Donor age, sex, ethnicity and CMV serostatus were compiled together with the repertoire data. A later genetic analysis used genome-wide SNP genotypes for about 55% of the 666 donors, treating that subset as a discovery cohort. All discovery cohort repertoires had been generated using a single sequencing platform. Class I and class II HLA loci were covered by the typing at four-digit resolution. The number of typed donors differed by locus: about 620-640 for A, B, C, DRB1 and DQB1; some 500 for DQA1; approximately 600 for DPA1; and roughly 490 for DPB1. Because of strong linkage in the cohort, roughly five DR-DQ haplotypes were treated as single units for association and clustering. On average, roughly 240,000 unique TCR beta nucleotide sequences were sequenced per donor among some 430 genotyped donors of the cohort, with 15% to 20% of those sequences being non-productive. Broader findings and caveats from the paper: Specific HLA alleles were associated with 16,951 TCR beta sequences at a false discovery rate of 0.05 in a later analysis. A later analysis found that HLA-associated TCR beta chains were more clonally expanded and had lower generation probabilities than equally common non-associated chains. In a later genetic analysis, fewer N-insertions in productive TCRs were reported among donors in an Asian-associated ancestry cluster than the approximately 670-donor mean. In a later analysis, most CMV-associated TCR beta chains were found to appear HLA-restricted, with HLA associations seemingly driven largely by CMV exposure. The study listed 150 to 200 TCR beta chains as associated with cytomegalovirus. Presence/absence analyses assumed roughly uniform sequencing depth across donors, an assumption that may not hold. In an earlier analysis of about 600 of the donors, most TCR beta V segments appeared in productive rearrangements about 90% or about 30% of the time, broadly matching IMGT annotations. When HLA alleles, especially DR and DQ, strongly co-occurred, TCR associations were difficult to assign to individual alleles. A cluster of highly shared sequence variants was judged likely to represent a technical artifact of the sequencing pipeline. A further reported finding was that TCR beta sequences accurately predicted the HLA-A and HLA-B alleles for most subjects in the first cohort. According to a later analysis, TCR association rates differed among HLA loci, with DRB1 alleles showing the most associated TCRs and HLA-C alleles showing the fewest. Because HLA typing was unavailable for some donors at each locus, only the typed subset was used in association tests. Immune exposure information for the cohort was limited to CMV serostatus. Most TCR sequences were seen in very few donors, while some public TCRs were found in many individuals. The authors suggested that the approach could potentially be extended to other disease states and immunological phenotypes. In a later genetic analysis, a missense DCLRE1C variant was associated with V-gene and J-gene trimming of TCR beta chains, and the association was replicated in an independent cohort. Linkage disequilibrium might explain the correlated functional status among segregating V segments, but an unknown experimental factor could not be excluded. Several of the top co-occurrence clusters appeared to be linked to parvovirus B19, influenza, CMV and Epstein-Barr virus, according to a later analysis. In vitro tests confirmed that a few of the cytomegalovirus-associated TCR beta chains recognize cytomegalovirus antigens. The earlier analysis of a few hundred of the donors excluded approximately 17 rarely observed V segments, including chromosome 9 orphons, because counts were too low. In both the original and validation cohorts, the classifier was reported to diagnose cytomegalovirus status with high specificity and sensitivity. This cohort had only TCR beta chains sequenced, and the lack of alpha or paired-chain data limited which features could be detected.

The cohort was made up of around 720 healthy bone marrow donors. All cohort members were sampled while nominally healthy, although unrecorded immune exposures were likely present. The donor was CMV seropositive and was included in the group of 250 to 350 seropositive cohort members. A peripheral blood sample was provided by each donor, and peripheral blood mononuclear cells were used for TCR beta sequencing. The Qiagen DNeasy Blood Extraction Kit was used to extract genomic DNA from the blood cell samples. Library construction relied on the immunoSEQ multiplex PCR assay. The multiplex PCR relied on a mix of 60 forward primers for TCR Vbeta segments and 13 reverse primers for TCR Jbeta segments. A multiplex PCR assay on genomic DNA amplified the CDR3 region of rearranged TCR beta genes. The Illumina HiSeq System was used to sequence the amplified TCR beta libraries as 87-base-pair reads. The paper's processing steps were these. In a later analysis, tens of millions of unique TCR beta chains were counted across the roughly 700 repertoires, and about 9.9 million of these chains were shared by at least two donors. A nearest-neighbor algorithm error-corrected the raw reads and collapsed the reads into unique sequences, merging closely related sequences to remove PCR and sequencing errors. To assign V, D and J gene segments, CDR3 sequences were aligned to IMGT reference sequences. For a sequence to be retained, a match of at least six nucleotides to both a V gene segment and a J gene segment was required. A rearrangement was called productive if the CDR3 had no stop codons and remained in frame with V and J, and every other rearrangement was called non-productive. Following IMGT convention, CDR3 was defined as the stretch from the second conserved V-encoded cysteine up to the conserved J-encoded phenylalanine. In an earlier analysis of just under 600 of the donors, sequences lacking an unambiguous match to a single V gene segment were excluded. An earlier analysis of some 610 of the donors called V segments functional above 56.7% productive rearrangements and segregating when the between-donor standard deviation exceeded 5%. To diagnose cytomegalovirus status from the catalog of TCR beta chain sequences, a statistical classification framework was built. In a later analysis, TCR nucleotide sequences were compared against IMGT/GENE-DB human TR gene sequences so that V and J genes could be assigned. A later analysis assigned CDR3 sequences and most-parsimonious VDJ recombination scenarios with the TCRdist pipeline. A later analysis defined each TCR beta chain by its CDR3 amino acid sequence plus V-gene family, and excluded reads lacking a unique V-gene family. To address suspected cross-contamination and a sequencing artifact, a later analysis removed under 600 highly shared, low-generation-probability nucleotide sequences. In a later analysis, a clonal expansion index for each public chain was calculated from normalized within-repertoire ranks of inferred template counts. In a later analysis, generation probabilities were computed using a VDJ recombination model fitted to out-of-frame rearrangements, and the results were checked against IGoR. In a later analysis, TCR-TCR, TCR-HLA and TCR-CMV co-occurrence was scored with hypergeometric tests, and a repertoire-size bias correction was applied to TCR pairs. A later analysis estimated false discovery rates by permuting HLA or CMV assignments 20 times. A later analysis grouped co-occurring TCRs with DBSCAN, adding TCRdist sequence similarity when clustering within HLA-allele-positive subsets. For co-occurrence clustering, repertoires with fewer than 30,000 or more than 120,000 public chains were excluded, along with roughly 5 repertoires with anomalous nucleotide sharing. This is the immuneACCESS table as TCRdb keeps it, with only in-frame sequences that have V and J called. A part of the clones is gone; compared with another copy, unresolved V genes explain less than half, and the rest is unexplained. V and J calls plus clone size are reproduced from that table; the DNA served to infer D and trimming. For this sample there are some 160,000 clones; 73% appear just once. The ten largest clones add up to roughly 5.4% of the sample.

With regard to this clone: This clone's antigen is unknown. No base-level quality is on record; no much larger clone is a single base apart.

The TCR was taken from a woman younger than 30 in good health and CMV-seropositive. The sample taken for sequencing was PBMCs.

The CDR3 loop reads CASRVGTAEYYEQYF. In nucleotides, the sequence is TGTGCCAGCAGAGTCGGGACAGCGGAATACTACGAGCAGTACTTC. The rearranged segments are TRBV9 and TRBJ2-7, with TRBD1 matching 7 junction bases. Compared with germline, V lacks 5 bases and J lacks 3 bases; bases without a gene match: 11. CDR1 and CDR2 (SGDLS, YYNGEE) derive from the germline V gene. The CDR3 starts with the cysteine, ends with the phenylalanine, and has 15 residues. Only the CDR3 part of the read is kept: 45 bases, read in frame from the first base.